What follows describes a single T cell receptor (beta chain). The sample belongs to a study of shared clonotypes between healthy human individuals. Germline lookup yields CDR1 MGHDK and CDR2 SYGVNS. There are 16 residues in the CDR3. Trimming pared 8 bases from V and 0 bases from J, leaving 17 bases between. TCRdb keeps only in-frame clones here, not all; method: immunoSEQ multiplex PCR. The top ten hold around 0.47% of the sample, which has approximately 1.4 million clones, 95% to 99% seen once. Sequencing input: naive CD4+ T cells sorted from blood. Documented subset: CD45RA+ positively selected. This chain joins TRBV25-1 and TRBJ1-5, with D possibly matching TRBD1 (5 bases). This receptor was obtained from a man aged 30 to 45 in good health. CDR3: CASGGFGEHSNQPQHF. CDR3 DNA sequence: TGTGCCAGCGGGGGGTTCGGAGAGCATAGCAATCAGCCCCAGCATTTT.